The 27 T cell receptor beta chains below all came from one sample that was sequenced in a study of beta chain features in type 1 diabetes (dated by TCRdb to the late 2010s). What these receptors recognize is not known. The library was obtained by the immunoSEQ multiplex PCR assay. The High Capacity cDNA Reverse Transcription Kit was used to reverse transcribe all of the isolated RNA, meaning that expressed TCRB transcripts were what got sequenced. In its TCRdb copy, this immuneACCESS table keeps in-frame sequences only and misses some clones. Where compared with another copy, unresolved V genes explain less than half of these, and the others have no known cause. The sample has more than 250,000 clones on record, roughly 20% of them singletons. Jointly, the top ten make up roughly 0.028% of the sample. Beyond this particular receptor, the publication reports: In all four CD4+ subsets, TCRB CDR3 length was moderately but significantly shorter in type 1 diabetes patients.

Source material: naive CD4+ T cells from blood. The label giving this sample's cell subset or site can be read as: true naive CD4+ T cells. These receptors all stem from a woman between 40 and 50 years old with type 1 diabetes.

This sequence joins TRBV5-1 and TRBJ1-2; TRBD1 is a possible D gene (5 bases). The CDR3 loop spans 17 amino acids. The V and J ends lost 0 bases and 2 bases respectively, with 17 bases between them. Germline lookup yields CDR1 SGHRS and CDR2 YFSETQ. The CDR3 nucleotides read TGCGCCAGCAGCTTGGTATCGGCGGCTCAGGGCAACTATGGCTACACCTTC. Translation: CASSLVSAAQGNYGYTF.

The chain couples TRBV10-3 to TRBJ2-7; 13 bases are a match to TRBD2. The CDR3 contains 15 residues. The junction had 3 bases not matched to a gene; V was cut back by 4 bases and J by 3 bases. CDR1 is ENHRY and CDR2 is SYGVKD in the germline V gene. The CDR3 region has the DNA TGTGCCATCAGTGCGGGGACTAGCGGGATCTACGAGCAGTACTTC. It translates to CAISAGTSGIYEQYF.

The chain uses TRBV30 and TRBJ2-2; 7 bases fit TRBD1. Germline trimming cut 2 bases from V and 4 bases from J; bases unmatched to any gene: 10. Germline V lookup: CDR1 GTSNPN, CDR2 SVGIG (reference sequence). CDR3 length: 16 residues. This CDR3 reads CAWSQADRAITGELFF. CDR3 nucleotides: TGTGCCTGGAGTCAAGCCGACAGGGCTATCACCGGGGAGCTGTTTTTT.

Of note for this clone: Other DNA sequences in the sample encode the same CDR3. The CDR3 sequence is CASSFPGQGTDTQYF. The CDR3, as DNA: TGTGCCAGCAGCTTTCCGGGACAGGGTACAGATACGCAGTATTTT. This sequence joins TRBV5-4 and TRBJ2-3; the match to TRBD1 covers 9 bases. The CDR3 is 15 residues long. V lost 2 bases and J lost 3; bases outside the gene matches: 4. Germline CDR1 and CDR2: SGHNT and YYREEE (reference sequence).

In its sample, this clone was seen a few times. V and J are TRBV5-1 and TRBJ1-1; 7 nucleotides align to TRBD1. The V gene end was trimmed by 5 bases and the J gene end by 3 bases; junction bases not matched to a gene: 4. The germline CDR1 and CDR2 sequences are SGHRS and YFSETQ. The CDR3 has 13 residues. The CDR3 here is CASSGRGDTEAFF. The CDR3 region has the DNA TGCGCCAGCAGTGGCAGGGGGGACACTGAAGCTTTCTTT. The full variable domain, completed using reference TRBV5-1 and TRBJ1-1, is KAGVTQTPRYLIKTRGQQVTLSCSPISGHRSVSWYQQTPGQGLQFLFEYFSETQRNKGNFPGRFSGRQFSNSRSEMNVSTLELGDSALYLCASSGRGDTEAFFGQGTRLTVV.

The chain is built from TRBV5-1 and TRBJ2-2, with a weak D call TRBD2 (6 bases). This CDR3 has 14 amino acids. V lost 2 bases and J 5 bases, leaving 10 bases between the germline ends. Germline V CDR1 and CDR2: SGHRS, YFSETQ. As DNA, the CDR3 is TGCGCCAGCAGCTTCGATAGCGGAACCGGGGAGCTGTTTTTT. Translating gives CASSFDSGTGELFF.

The table lists this clone with a few counts. This chain uses TRBV28 with TRBJ1-2; 7 bases fit TRBD1. V trimming: 6 bases; J trimming: 6 bases; junction bases outside the gene matches: 4. This CDR3 contains 12 residues. Germline values: CDR1 MDHEN, CDR2 SYDVKM. The chain's CDR3 is CASSLTGNGYTF. The DNA for the CDR3 is TGTGCCAGCAGCTTGACAGGGAATGGCTACACCTTC.

The chain recombines TRBV28 with TRBJ2-6, with D possibly matching TRBD2 (6 bases). The ends were cut back, 6 bases at V and 5 bases at J, with 17 bases in the middle. The CDR3 is 16 residues long. The germline CDR1 and CDR2 sequences are MDHEN and SYDVKM. The CDR3 nucleotides read TGTGCCAGCAGGTTGGGACTCGCGGGAAGGGCCAACGTCCTGACTTTC. Encoded protein: CASRLGLAGRANVLTF.

V usage is TRBV5-4 and J usage is TRBJ1-1; 7 bases match TRBD1. The V gene end was trimmed by 1 base and the J gene end by 4 bases; junction bases not matched to a gene: 4. CDR3 length: 14 amino acids. The germline gives CDR1 SGHNT, CDR2 YYREEE (reference sequence). This CDR3 reads CASSLYRGGTEAFF. The CDR3 DNA reads TGTGCCAGCAGCTTGTACAGGGGTGGCACTGAAGCTTTCTTT.

The gene calls are TRBV28 and TRBJ2-1, with 13 bases that match TRBD2. V lost 5 bases, J lost 8 bases, and 3 bases stayed unmatched. Germline CDR1 is MDHEN and CDR2 is SYDVKM. CDR3 length: 14 residues. The CDR3 reads CASSRTSGSYEQFF. CDR3 nucleotide sequence: TGTGCCAGCAGTCGGACTAGCGGGAGCTATGAGCAGTTCTTC.

V usage is TRBV4-1 and J usage is TRBJ1-1; perhaps TRBD1 as D (5 bases). The CDR3 sequence is 14 residues long. The ends were cut back, 4 bases at V and 1 base at J, with 10 bases in the middle. The germline V gene has CDR1 MGHRA and CDR2 YSYEKL. CDR3 nucleotides: TGCGCCAGCAGCCGGACCGACAGGAACACTGAAGCTTTCTTT. It codes for CASSRTDRNTEAFF.

This chain connects TRBV15 to TRBJ2-1; D may be TRBD2 (5 bases). CDR1 is LNHNV, CDR2 YYDKDF, per germline (reference sequence). This CDR3 has 13 residues. With 5 bases removed from V and 7 bases from J, the gap between germline ends came to 12 bases. CDR3 nucleotides: TGTGCCACCAGCGGACTGTCTACTAATGAGCAGTTCTTC. As protein: CATSGLSTNEQFF.

The chain joins TRBV5-1 to TRBJ2-7, with TRBD2 identical over 8 bases. With 0 bases clipped from V and 6 bases from J, the junction kept 14 bases outside the gene matches. The CDR3 consists of 17 residues. The V gene's germline CDR1 is SGHRS and CDR2 YFSETQ. The CDR3 sequence: CASSLGSSGGPGREQYF. In nucleotides, the CDR3 is TGCGCCAGCAGCTTGGGAAGCAGCGGGGGTCCGGGACGCGAGCAGTACTTC.

This chain links TRBV25-1 with TRBJ2-1; the D is unclear. This CDR3 contains 13 residues. V lost 5 bases and J 8 bases, leaving 13 bases between the germline ends. Looked up from germline, CDR1 is MGHDK and CDR2 is SYGVNS. The CDR3 DNA reads as TGTGCCAGCAGTCGGCTAGATGGCTATGAGCAGTTCTTC. Residues: CASSRLDGYEQFF.

This clone was recorded a few times. The chain has TRBV29-1 and TRBJ2-2, with TRBD2 matching over 11 bases. V lost 5 bases to trimming and J lost 6 bases; unmatched junction nucleotides: 8. This CDR3 is 15 amino acids long. From germline, CDR1 is SQVTM and CDR2 ANQGSEA. This CDR3 reads CSVTGTSGPPGELFF. Written as DNA, the CDR3 is TGCAGCGTTACCGGGACTAGCGGCCCTCCCGGGGAGCTGTTTTTT.

The chain links TRBV7-9 to TRBJ2-1; no clear D gene. Germline values: CDR1 SEHNR, CDR2 FQNEAQ (reference sequence). Trimming removed 5 bases at V and 0 bases at J, with 8 bases between. The length of the CDR3 is 14 residues. The CDR3 DNA sequence: TGTGCCAGCAGCCCACAGAGCTCCTACAATGAGCAGTTCTTC. Protein: CASSPQSSYNEQFF.

This clone turned up a few times. J is TRBJ1-2 and V is TRBV9; D perhaps matches TRBD1 (6 bases). The CDR3 runs to 18 residues. Trimming left V 4 bases short and J 4 bases short, with 26 bases between. Germline values: CDR1 SGDLS, CDR2 YYNGEE. CDR3 sequence (DNA): TGTGCCAGCAGCCCAGTACTTGGACAGTTTTCTGACTCCTATGGCTACACCTTC. It is translated as CASSPVLGQFSDSYGYTF.

CDR3 in amino acids: CASSQLGGGPGNTIYF. CDR3 nucleotide sequence: TGTGCCAGCAGCCAACTGGGAGGCGGCCCTGGAAACACCATATATTTT. This chain joins TRBV4-2 and TRBJ1-3; D is uncertain. CDR1 and CDR2 (germline): LGHNA, YNFKEQ. The CDR3 extends over 16 amino acids. Deletions cut 2 bases from V and 2 bases from J, with 13 bases between.

This clone has more than one count but fewer than ten. The V call is TRBV29-1, the J call TRBJ2-5; 13 nucleotides agree with TRBD2. V lost 5 bases and J lost 3; bases outside the gene matches: 9. The CDR3 spans 16 residues. Per germline, CDR1 SQVTM and CDR2 ANQGSEA. The CDR3, as DNA: TGCAGCGTTAATGAGGGGACTAGCGGGGCAGAAGAGACCCAGTACTTC. Translated, it gives CSVNEGTSGAEETQYF.

The genes are TRBV28 and TRBJ1-5; TRBD1 agrees at 8 bases. Germline V lookup: CDR1 MDHEN, CDR2 SYDVKM. J was trimmed by 7 bases and V by 10 bases; bases with no gene match: 12. The CDR3 is made up of 14 amino acids. Written as DNA, the CDR3 is TGTGCCACCTGCCAGGGGGCGGCGGGCCAGCCCCAGCATTTT. This sequence encodes CATCQGAAGQPQHF.

The chain carries TRBV30 and TRBJ1-1; D possibly corresponds to TRBD1 (5 bases). Germline CDR1 is GTSNPN and CDR2 is SVGIG (reference sequence). V shed 0 bases and J shed 7 bases, with 9 bases lying between them. This CDR3 is 12 amino acids long. DNA for the CDR3: TGTGCCTGGAGTGTACAGGACATTGAAGCTTTCTTT. It specifies CAWSVQDIEAFF.

This chain joins TRBV5-8 and TRBJ2-1, with 9 nucleotides matching TRBD2. In germline, CDR1 is SGHTS, CDR2 YDEGEE. This CDR3 has 15 residues. V was pared by 1 base and J by 4 bases, with 3 bases of the junction left unmatched. Here the CDR3 reads CASSLSGGSYNEQFF. CDR3 bases: TGTGCCAGCAGCTTGAGCGGGGGGTCGTACAATGAGCAGTTCTTC.

This clone appeared a few times. V gene TRBV6-5 combines with J gene TRBJ2-3, with TRBD2 matching over 12 bases. This CDR3 has 13 amino acids. Germline loops: CDR1 MNHEY, CDR2 SVGAGI. V shed 7 bases, J shed 6 bases, and the junction held 2 bases outside the gene matches. CDR3 bases: TGTGCCAGCACCGGACTAGCGGGGGATACGCAGTATTTT. As protein: CASTGLAGDTQYF.

For the CDR3, the DNA is TGCGCCAGCAGCGCAACCAGGGGGCAGCTATACGAGCAGTACTTC. This translates into CASSATRGQLYEQYF. J is TRBJ2-7 and V is TRBV5-1; 8 bases align to TRBD1. This CDR3 is 15 amino acids long. The V gene end was trimmed by 4 bases and the J gene end by 4 bases; junction bases not matched to a gene: 10. Per the germline V gene, CDR1 is SGHRS and CDR2 is YFSETQ.

CDR3 sequence (DNA): TGTGCCAGCAACCAGGCCTATAGCAATCAGCCCCAGCATTTT. Translated, it gives CASNQAYSNQPQHF. The chain uses TRBV6-5 and TRBJ1-5; no firm D call. Germline V gene lookup returns CDR1 MNHEY and CDR2 SVGAGI. Trimming cost V 7 bases and J 0 bases, with 10 bases left between them. CDR3 length: 14 amino acids.

This clone has only a few counts. The chain has TRBV7-2 and TRBJ2-7; D possibly corresponds to TRBD1 (6 bases). CDR3 length: 14 residues. The germline gives CDR1 SGHTA, CDR2 FQGNSA. V dropped 3 bases and J dropped 3 bases, with 12 bases sitting between them. CDR3 residues: CASSFDRTRYEQYF. The CDR3 bases are TGTGCCAGCAGCTTCGACAGGACCCGCTACGAGCAGTACTTC.

This clone has just a few counts. This chain's CDR3 is CASSQGSRGGNIQYF. DNA of the CDR3: TGCGCCAGCAGCCAAGGAAGTAGGGGAGGAAACATTCAGTACTTC. The chain combines TRBV4-3 with TRBJ2-4; D may be TRBD2 (6 bases). This CDR3 is built from 15 residues. Germline-derived CDR1 and CDR2 are LGHNA and YSLEER. The V end lost 1 base, the J end lost 6 bases, and 13 bases lay between the germline ends.